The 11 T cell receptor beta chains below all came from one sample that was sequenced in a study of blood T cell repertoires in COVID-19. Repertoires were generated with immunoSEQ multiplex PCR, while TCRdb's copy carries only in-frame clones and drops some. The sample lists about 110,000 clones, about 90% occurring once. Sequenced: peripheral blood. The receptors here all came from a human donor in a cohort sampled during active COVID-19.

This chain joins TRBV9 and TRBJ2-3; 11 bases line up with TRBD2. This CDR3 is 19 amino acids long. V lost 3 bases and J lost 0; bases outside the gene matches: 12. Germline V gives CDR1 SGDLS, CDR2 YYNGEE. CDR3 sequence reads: CASSDTTSGSYLSTDTQYF. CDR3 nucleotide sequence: TGTGCCAGCAGCGATACCACTAGCGGGAGTTACTTGAGCACAGATACGCAGTATTTT.

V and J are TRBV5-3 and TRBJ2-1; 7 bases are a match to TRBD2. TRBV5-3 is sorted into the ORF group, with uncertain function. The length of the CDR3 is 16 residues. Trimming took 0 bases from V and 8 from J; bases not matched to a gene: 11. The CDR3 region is CARSLGVVASGDEQFF. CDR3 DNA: TGTGCCAGAAGCTTGGGGGTAGTGGCTAGCGGCGATGAGCAGTTCTTC.

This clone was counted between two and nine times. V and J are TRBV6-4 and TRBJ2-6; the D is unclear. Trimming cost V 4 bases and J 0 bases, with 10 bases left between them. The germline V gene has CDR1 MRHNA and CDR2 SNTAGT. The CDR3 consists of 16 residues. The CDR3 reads CASSVAPSSGANVLTF. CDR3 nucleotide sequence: TGTGCCAGCAGTGTCGCCCCTAGCTCTGGGGCCAACGTCCTGACTTTC.

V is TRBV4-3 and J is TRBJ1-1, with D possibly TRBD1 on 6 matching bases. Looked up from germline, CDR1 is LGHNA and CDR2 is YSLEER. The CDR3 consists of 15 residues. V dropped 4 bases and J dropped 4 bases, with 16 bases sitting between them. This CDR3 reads CASSPGAGGRTEAFF. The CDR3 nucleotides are TGCGCCAGCAGCCCAGGGGCGGGGGGCCGCACTGAAGCTTTCTTT.

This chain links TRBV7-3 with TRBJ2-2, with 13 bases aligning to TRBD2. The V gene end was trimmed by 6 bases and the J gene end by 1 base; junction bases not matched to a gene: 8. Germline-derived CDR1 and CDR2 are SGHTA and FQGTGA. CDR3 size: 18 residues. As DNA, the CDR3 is TGTGCCAGCAGAATAGGACTAGCGGGGGTGCAGAACACCGGGGAGCTGTTTTTT. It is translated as CASRIGLAGVQNTGELFF.

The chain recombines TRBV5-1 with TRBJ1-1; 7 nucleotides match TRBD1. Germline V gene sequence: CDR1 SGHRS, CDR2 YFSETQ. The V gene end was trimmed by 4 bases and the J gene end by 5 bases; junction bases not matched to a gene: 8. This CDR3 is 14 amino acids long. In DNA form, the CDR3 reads TGCGCCAGCAGCAAAGTGACAGGGACGACTGAAGCTTTCTTT. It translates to CASSKVTGTTEAFF.

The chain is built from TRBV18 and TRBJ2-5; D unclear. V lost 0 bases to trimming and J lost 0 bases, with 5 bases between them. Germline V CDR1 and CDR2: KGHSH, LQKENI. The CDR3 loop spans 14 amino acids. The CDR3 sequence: CASSPPADQETQYF. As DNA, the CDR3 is TGTGCCAGCTCACCACCCGCAGACCAAGAGACCCAGTACTTC.

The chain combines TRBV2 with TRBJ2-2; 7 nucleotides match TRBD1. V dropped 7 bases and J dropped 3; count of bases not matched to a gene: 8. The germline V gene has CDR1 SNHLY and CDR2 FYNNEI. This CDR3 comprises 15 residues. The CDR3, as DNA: TGTGCCAGCATTACCACAGGGGTAGACACCGGGGAGCTGTTTTTT. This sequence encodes CASITTGVDTGELFF.

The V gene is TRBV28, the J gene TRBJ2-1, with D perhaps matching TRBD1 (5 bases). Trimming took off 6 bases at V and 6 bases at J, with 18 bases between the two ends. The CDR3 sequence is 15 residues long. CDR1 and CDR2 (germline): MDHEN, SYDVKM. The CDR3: CASRGAWAQGNEQFF. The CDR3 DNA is TGTGCCAGCAGAGGGGCGTGGGCCCAAGGCAATGAGCAGTTCTTC.

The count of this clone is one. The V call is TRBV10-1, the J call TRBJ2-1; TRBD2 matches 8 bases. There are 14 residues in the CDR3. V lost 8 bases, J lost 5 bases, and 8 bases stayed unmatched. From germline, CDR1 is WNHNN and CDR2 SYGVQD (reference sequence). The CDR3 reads CASGRSGGNNEQFF. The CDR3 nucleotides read TGCGCCAGCGGAAGGAGCGGGGGAAACAATGAGCAGTTCTTC.

In nucleotides, the CDR3 is TGTGCCAGCAGCCCCAAACTCACCGGGGAGCTGTTTTTT. Residues: CASSPKLTGELFF. The chain uses TRBV7-9 and TRBJ2-2; D call uncertain. Germline V lookup: CDR1 SEHNR, CDR2 FQNEAQ (reference sequence). Trimming removed 5 bases at V and 4 bases at J, with 8 bases between. The CDR3 runs 13 residues.